This T cell receptor beta chain was documented in a study of T cell repertoires in cytomegalovirus infection (dated by TCRdb to the late 2010s). Background for the entire study: The peptide stimulations were aimed at well-studied HLA-B-restricted epitopes as well as recently identified HLA-C-restricted CMV epitopes, whose presentation resists viral immunomodulation. Because public TCR beta signatures pointed to carriage of CMV infection together with the matching HLA type, the HLA type of each donor mattered for the analysis.

Instrument used: Illumina HiSeq 1500. TCRdb handled the public reads itself, with Q25 trimming in fastp and clone calling in MiXCR, and kept productive beta chains. Entries are consolidated by CDR3 protein sequence, retaining the most common genes and DNA. The sample contains 80,000 to 90,000 distinct CDR3 sequences, roughly 44% of them found a single time. More than 85% of the sample comes from the top ten. Taken from cysteine to phenylalanine, the CDR3 has 14 residues. Only CDR3 DNA remains: 42 bases, in frame from the first base. The germline V gene specifies WSHSY as CDR1 and SAAADI as CDR2. The junction carries 10 bases between V and J, which are trimmed by 7 bases and 0 bases respectively. The sample's treatment or condition label is to be understood as: in vitro stimulation with specific CMV peptide epitopes to enrich CMV-specific T cells. This clonotype occurred a few times. This receptor's antigen is unknown. No much larger clone exists at a distance of one base, and base qualities are not known.

Overall study outcomes, separate from this receptor: Cumulative frequency of public TCR beta family members discriminated carriers of CMV infection plus the relevant HLA type in this cohort and an independent roughly 330-donor cohort. In the ex vivo response, HLA-C-restricted CMV-specific TCR beta clonotypes were dominant, and in two of eight donors the single most frequent clonotype came from this HLA-C-restricted group.

The source was CD8+ T cells from cultured PBMCs, collected from culture after CMV antigen stimulation. The chain joins TRBV10-2 to TRBJ1-5, with no reliable assignment of the D segment. The receptor comes from a human donor in good health (CMV status not recorded). Some clones in this sample may be carry-over from other donors' samples. The nucleotide sequence is TGCGCCAGCAAGACTGCGGATAGCAATCAGCCCCAGCATTTT. This is translated as CASKTADSNQPQHF.